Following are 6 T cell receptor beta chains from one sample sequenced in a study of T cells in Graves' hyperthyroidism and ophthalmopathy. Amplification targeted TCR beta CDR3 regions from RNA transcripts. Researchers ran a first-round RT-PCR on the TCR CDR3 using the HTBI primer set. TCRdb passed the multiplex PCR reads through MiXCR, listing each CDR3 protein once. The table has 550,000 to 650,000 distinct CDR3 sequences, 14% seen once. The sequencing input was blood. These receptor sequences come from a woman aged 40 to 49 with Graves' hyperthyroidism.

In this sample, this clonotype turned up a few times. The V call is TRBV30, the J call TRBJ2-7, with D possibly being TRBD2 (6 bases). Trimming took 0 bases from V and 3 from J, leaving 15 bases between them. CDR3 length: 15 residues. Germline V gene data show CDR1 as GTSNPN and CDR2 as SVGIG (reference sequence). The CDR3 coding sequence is TGTGCCTGGAGTGTGAGTAGCGGACCTTTCTACGAGCAGTACTTC. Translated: CAWSVSSGPFYEQYF.

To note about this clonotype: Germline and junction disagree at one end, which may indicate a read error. The CDR3 region is CASSHGAGILDGYIF. In DNA form, the CDR3 reads TGCGCCAGCAGCCACGGCGCAGGGATACTGGATGGCTACATCTTC. The J gene is TRBJ1-2, the V gene TRBV4-3; perhaps TRBD1 as D (5 bases). The germline V gene has CDR1 LGHNA and CDR2 YSLEER. The CDR3 runs to 15 residues.

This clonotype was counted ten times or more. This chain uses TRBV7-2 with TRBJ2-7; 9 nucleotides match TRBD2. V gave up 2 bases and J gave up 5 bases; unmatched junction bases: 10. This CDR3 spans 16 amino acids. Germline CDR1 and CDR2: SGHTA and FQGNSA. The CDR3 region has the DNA TGTGCCAGCAGCTTACAATGGGGTAGCGGGAGAAACGAGCAGTACTTC. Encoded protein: CASSLQWGSGRNEQYF.

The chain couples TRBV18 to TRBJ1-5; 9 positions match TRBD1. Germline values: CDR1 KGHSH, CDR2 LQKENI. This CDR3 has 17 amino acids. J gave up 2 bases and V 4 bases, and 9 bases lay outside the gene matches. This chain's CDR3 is CASSRDRALEGNQPQHF. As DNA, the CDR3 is TGTGCCAGCTCACGGGACAGGGCCCTGGAGGGCAATCAGCCCCAGCATTTT.

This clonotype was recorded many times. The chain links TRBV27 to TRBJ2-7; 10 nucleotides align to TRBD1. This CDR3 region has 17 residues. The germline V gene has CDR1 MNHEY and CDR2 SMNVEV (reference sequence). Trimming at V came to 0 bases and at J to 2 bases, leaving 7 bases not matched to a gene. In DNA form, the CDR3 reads TGTGCCAGCAGTTTATCGGGACAAGGGACAGGGGCCTACGAGCAGTACTTC. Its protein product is CASSLSGQGTGAYEQYF.

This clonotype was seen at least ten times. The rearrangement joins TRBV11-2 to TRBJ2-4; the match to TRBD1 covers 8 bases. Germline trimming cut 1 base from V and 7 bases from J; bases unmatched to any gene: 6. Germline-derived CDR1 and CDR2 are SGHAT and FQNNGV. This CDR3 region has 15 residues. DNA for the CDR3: TGTGCCAGCAGCTTAGGTCAGGGGGCATGGAACATTCAGTACTTC. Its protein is CASSLGQGAWNIQYF.